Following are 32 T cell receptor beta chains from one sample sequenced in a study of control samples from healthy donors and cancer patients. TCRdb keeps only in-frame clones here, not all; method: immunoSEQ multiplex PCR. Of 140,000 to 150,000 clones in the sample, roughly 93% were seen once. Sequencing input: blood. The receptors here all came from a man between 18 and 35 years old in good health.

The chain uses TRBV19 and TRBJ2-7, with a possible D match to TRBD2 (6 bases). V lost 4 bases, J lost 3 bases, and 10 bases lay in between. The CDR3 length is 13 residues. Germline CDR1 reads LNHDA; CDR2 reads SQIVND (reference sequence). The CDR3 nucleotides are TGTGCCAGTAGTACCGGGACTCGCTACGAGCAGTACTTC. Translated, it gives CASSTGTRYEQYF.

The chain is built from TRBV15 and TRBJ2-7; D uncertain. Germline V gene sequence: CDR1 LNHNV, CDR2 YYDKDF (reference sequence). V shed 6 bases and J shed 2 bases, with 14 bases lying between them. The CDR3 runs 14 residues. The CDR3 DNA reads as TGTGCCACCAGTTTAGGACGCGAGACCTACGAGCAGTACTTC. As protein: CATSLGRETYEQYF.

The CDR3 reads CASSPHLGGRGTNEKLFF. Written as DNA, the CDR3 is TGTGCCAGCAGCCCACACTTAGGCGGACGAGGGACTAATGAAAAACTGTTTTTT. V and J are TRBV11-2 and TRBJ1-4; no firm D call. Germline V gives CDR1 SGHAT, CDR2 FQNNGV. This CDR3 has 18 residues. The germline V and J ends were trimmed by 5 bases and 2 bases, with 21 bases remaining between them.

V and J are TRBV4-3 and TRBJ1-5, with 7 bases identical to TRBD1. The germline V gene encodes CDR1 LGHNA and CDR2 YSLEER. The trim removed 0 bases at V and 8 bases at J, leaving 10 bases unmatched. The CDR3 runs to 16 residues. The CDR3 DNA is TGCGCCAGCAGCCAAGATTTCGGGGAGGGGGCTGAGCCCCAGCATTTT. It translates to CASSQDFGEGAEPQHF.

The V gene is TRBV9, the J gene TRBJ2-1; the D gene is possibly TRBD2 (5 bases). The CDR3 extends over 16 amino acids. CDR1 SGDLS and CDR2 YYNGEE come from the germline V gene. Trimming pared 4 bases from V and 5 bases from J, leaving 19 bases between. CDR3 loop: CASSSPNPGNNNEQFF. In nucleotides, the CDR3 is TGTGCCAGCAGCTCCCCCAACCCGGGGAATAACAATGAGCAGTTCTTC.

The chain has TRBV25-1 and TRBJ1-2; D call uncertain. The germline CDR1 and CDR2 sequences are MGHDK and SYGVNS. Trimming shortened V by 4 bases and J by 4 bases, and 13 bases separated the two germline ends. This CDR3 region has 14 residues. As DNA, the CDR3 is TGTGCCAGCAGTGGGGGAAACACCGTCTATGGCTACACCTTC. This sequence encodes CASSGGNTVYGYTF.

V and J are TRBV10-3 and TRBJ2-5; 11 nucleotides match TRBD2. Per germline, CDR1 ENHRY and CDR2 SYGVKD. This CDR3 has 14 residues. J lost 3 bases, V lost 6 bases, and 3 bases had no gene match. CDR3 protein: CAISQGLAEETQYF. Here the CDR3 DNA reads TGTGCCATCAGCCAGGGACTAGCGGAAGAGACCCAGTACTTC.

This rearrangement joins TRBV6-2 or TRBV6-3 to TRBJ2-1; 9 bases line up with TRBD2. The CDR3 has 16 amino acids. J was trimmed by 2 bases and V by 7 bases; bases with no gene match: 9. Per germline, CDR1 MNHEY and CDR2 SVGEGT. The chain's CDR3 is CASTPREREAYNEQFF. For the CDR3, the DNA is TGTGCCAGCACCCCAAGGGAGCGGGAGGCCTACAATGAGCAGTTCTTC.

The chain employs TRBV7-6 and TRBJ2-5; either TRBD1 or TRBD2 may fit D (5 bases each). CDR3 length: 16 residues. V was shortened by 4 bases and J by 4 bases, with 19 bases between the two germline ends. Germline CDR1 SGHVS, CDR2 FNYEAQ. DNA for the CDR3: TGTGCCAGCAGCTCAAGACTTAGGCAGAGGGGAGAGACCCAGTACTTC. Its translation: CASSSRLRQRGETQYF.

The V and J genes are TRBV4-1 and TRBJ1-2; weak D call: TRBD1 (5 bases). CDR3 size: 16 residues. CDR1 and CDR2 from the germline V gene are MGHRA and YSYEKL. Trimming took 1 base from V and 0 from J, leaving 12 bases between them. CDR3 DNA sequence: TGCGCCAGCAGCCAAGTAGTGCAGGGTGCTAACTATGGCTACACCTTC. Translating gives CASSQVVQGANYGYTF.

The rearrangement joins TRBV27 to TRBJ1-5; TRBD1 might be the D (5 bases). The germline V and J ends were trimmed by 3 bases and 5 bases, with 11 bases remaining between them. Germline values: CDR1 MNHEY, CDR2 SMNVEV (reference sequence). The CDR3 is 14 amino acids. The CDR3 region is CASSFNGGYQPQHF. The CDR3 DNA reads TGTGCCAGCAGTTTCAATGGGGGTTATCAGCCCCAGCATTTT.

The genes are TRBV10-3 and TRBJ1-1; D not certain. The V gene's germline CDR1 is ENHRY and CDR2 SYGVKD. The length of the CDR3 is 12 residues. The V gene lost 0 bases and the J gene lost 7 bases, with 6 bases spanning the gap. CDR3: CAISESIHEAFF. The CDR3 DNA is TGTGCCATCAGTGAGTCGATCCATGAAGCTTTCTTT.

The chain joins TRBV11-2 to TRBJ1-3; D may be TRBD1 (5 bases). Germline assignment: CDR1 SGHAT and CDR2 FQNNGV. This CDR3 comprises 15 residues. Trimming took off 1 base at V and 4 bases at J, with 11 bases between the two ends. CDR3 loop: CASSLVGHQGNTIYF. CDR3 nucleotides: TGTGCCAGCAGCTTAGTAGGACATCAGGGAAACACCATATATTTT.

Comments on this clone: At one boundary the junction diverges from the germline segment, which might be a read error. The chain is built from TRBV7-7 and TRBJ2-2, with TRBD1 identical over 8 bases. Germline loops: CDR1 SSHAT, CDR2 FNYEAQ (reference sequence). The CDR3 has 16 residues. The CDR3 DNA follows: TGTGCTAGCAGCCTGACAGGGGTCGCCGGCACCGGGGAGCTGTTTTTT. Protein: CASSLTGVAGTGELFF.

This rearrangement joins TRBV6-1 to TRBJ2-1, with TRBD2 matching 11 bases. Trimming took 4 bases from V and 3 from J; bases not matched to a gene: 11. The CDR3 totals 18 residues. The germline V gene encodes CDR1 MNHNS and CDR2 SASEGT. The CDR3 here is CASSGSGTSGIIYNEQFF. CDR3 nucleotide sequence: TGTGCCAGCAGTGGTTCCGGGACTAGCGGCATCATCTACAATGAGCAGTTCTTC.

The CDR3 spells CASSAASGGDDIQYF. In nucleotides, the CDR3 is TGCGCCAGCAGCGCCGCTAGCGGGGGGGATGACATTCAGTACTTC. The V call is TRBV5-1, the J call TRBJ2-4, with 12 bases identical to TRBD2. The V and J ends lost 4 bases and 8 bases, in that order; junction bases with no gene match: 7. The CDR3 has 15 residues. In germline, CDR1 is SGHRS, CDR2 YFSETQ.

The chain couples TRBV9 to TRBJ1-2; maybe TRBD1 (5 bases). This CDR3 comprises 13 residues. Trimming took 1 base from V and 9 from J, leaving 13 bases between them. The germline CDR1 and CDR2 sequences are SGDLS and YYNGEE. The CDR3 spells CASSVWGTDRYTF. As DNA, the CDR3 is TGTGCCAGCAGCGTATGGGGGACTGATCGCTACACCTTC.

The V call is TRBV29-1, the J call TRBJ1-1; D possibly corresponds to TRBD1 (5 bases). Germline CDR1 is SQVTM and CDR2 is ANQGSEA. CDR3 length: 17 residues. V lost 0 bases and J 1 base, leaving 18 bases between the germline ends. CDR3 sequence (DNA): TGCAGCGTTGAAGATCTGGGCACGGCGGGGGGGAACACTGAAGCTTTCTTT. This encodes CSVEDLGTAGGNTEAFF.

This CDR3 reads CASSPTGSTNEKLFF. Written as DNA, the CDR3 is TGTGCCAGCAGCCCTACAGGTTCAACTAATGAAAAACTGTTTTTT. The chain carries TRBV4-2 and TRBJ1-4; D perhaps matches TRBD1 (5 bases). Trimming pared 4 bases from V and 0 bases from J, leaving 9 bases between. Germline assignment: CDR1 LGHNA and CDR2 YNFKEQ. The CDR3 contains 15 residues.

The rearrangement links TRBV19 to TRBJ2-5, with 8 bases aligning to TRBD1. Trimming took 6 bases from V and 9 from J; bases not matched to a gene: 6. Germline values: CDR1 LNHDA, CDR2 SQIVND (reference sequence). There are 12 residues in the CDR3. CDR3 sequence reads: CASRADRGAQYF. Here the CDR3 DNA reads TGTGCCAGTAGGGCCGACAGGGGAGCCCAGTACTTC.

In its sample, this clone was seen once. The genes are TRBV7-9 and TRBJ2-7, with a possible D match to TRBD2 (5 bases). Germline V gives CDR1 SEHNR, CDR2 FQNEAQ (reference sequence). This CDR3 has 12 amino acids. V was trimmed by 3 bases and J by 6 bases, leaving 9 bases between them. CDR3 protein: CASSLEVGEQYF. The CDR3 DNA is TGTGCCAGCAGCTTGGAGGTGGGCGAGCAGTACTTC. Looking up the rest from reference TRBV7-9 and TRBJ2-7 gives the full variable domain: DTGVSQNPRHKITKRGQNVTFRCDPISEHNRLYWYRQTLGQGPEFLTYFQNEAQLEKSRLLSDRFSAERPKGSFSTLEIQRTEQGDSAMYLCASSLEVGEQYFGPGTRLTVT.

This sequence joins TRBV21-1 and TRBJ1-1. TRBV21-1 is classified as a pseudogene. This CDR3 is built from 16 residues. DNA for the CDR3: TGTGCCAGCAGTATGCGTCTAGCTACAATTCGCACTGAAGCTTTCTTT. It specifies CASSMRLATIRTEAFF.

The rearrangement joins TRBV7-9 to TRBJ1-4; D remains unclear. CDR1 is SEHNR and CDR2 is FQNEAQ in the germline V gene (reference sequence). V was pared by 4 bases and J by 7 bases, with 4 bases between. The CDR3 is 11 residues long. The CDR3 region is CASSSGEKLFF. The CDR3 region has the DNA TGTGCCAGCAGCTCAGGTGAAAAACTGTTTTTT.

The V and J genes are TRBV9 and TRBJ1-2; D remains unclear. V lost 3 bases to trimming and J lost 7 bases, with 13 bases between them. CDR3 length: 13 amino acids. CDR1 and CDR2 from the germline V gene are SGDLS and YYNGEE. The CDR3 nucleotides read TGTGCCAGCAGCGCCGACGAACCGAGTGGCTACACCTTC. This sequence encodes CASSADEPSGYTF.

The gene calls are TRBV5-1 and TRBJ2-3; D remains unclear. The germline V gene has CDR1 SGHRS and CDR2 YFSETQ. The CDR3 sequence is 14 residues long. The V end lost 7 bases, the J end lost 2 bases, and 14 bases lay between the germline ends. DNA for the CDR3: TGCGCCAGCGCCGGCTACACCAACACAGATACGCAGTATTTT. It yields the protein CASAGYTNTDTQYF.

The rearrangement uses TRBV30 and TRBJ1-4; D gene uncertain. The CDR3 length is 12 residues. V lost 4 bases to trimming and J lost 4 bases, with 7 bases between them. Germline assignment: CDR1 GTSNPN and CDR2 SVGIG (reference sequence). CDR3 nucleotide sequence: TGTGCCTGGAACAGTAATAATGAAAAACTGTTTTTT. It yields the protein CAWNSNNEKLFF.

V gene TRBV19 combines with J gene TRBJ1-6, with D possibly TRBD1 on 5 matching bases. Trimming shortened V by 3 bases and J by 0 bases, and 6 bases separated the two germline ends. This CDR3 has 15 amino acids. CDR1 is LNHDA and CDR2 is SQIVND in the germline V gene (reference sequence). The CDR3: CASSIDSSYNSPLHF. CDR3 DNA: TGTGCCAGTAGTATTGACAGCTCCTATAATTCACCCCTCCACTTT.

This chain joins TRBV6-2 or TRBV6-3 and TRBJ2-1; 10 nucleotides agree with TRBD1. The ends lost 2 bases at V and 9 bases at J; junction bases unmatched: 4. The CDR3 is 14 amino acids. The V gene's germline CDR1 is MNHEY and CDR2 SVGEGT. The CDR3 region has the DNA TGTGCCAGCAGTTACGACAGGGGGCATGGTGAGCAGTTCTTC. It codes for CASSYDRGHGEQFF.

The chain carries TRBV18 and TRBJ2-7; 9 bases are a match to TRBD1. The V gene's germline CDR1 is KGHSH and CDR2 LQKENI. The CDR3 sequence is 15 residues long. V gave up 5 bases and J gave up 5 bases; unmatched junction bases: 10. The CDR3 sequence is CASSSAFGTGNEQYF. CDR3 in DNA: TGTGCCAGCTCATCTGCCTTCGGGACAGGGAACGAGCAGTACTTC.

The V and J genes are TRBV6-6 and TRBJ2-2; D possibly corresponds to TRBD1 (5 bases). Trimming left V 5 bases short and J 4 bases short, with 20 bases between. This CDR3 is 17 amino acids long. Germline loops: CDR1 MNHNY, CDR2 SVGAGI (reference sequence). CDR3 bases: TGTGCCAGCAGTCGCAAGGTCCCAGGGTGGACCACCGGGGAGCTGTTTTTT. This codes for CASSRKVPGWTTGELFF.

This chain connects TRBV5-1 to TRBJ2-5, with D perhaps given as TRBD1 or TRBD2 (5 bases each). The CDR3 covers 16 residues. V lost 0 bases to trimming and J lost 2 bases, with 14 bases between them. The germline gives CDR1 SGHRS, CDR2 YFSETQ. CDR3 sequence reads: CASSLEVSEGQETQYF. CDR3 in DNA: TGCGCCAGCAGCTTGGAGGTTTCAGAGGGGCAAGAGACCCAGTACTTC.

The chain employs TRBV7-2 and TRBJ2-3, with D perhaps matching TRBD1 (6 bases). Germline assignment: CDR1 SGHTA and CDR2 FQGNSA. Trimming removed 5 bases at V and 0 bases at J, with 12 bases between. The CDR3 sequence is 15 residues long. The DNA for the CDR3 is TGTGCCAGCAGCCCAACAGGGAAAAGCACAGATACGCAGTATTTT. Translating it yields CASSPTGKSTDTQYF. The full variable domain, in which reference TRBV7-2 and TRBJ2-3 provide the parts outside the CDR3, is GAGVSQSPSNKVTEKGKDVELRCDPISGHTALYWYRQSLGQGLEFLIYFQGNSAPDKSGLPSDRFSAERTGGSVSTLTIQRTQQEDSAVYLCASSPTGKSTDTQYFGPGTRLTVL.